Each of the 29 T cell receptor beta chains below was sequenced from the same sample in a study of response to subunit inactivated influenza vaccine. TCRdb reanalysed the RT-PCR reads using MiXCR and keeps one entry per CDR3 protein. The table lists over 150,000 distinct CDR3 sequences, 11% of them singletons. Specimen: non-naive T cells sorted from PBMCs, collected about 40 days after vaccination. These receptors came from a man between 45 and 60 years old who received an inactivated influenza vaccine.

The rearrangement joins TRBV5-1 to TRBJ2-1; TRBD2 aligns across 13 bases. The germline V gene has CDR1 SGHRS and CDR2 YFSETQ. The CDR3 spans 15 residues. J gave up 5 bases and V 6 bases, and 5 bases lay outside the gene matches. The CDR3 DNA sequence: TGCGCCAGCAAGCCGGGACTAGCGGGAAACAATGAGCAGTTCTTC. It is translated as CASKPGLAGNNEQFF.

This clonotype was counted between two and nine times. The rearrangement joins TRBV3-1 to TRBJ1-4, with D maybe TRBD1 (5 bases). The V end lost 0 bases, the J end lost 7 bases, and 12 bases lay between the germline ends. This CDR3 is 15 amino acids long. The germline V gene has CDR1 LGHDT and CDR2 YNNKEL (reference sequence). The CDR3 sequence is CASSQDWRRAEKLFF. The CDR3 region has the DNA TGTGCCAGCAGCCAAGATTGGCGCAGGGCTGAAAAACTGTTTTTT.

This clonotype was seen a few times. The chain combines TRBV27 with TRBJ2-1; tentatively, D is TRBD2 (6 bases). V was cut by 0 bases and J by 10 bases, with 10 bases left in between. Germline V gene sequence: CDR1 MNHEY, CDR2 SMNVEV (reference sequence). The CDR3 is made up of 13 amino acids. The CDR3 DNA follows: TGTGCCAGCAGTTTATCGTTAAGCGGGGAGCAGTTCTTC. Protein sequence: CASSLSLSGEQFF.

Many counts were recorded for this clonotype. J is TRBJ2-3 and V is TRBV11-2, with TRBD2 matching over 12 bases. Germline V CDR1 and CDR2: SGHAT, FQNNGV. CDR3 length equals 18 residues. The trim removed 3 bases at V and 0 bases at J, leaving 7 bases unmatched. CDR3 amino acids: CASSFFTSGGTSTDTQYF. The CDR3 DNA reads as TGTGCCAGCAGCTTCTTTACTAGCGGGGGGACTAGCACAGATACGCAGTATTTT. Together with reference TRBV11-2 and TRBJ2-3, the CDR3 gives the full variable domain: EAGVAQSPRYKIIEKRQSVAFWCNPISGHATLYWYQQILGQGPKLLIQFQNNGVVDDSQLPKDRFSAERLKGVDSTLKIQPAKLEDSAVYLCASSFFTSGGTSTDTQYFGPGTRLTVL.

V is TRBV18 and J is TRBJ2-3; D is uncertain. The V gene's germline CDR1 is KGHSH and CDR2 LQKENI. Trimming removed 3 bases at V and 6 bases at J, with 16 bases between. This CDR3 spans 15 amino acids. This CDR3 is CASSPRSSVVDTQYF. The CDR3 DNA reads TGTGCCAGCTCACCCCGCTCAAGTGTGGTGGATACGCAGTATTTT.

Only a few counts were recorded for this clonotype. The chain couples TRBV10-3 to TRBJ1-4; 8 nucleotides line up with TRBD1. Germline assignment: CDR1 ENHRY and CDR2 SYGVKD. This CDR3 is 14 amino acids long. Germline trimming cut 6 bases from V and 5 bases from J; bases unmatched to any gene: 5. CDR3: CAISSGTGNEKLFF. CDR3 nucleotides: TGTGCCATCAGCAGCGGGACAGGCAATGAAAAACTGTTTTTT.

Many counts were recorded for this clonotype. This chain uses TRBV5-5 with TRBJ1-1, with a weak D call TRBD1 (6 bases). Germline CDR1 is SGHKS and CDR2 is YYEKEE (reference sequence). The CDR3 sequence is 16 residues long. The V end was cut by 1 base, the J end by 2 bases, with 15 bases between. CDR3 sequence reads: CASSLFSGVRNTEAFF. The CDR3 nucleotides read TGTGCCAGCAGCTTGTTTTCAGGGGTCAGAAACACTGAAGCTTTCTTT. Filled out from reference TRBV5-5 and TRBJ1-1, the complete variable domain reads DAGVTQSPTHLIKTRGQQVTLRCSPISGHKSVSWYQQVLGQGPQFIFQYYEKEERGRGNFPDRFSARQFPNYSSELNVNALLLGDSALYLCASSLFSGVRNTEAFFGQGTRLTVV.

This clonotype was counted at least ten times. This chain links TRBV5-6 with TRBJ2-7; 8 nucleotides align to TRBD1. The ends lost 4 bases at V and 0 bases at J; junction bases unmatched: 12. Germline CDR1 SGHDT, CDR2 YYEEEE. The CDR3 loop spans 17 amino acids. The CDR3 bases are TGTGCCAGCAGCACACCGATAGACAGGGGATCCTCCTACGAGCAGTACTTC. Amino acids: CASSTPIDRGSSYEQYF.

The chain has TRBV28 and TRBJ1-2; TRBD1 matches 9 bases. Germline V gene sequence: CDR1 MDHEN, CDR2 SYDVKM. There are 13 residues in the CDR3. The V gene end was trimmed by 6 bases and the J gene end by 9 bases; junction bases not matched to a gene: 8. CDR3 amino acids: CASRSGTGLRYTF. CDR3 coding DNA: TGTGCCAGCAGGTCCGGGACAGGGTTGCGCTACACCTTC.

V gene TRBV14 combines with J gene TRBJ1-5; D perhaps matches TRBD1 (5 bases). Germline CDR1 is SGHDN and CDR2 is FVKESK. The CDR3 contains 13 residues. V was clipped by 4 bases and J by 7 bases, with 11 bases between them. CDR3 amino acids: CASSPGSGQPQHF. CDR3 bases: TGTGCCAGCAGCCCAGGGTCTGGGCAGCCCCAGCATTTT.

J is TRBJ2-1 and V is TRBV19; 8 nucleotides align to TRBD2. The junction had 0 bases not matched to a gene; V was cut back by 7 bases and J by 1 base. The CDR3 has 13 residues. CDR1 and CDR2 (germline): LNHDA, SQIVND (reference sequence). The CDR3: CASTSGSYNEQFF. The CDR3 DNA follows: TGTGCCAGTACTAGCGGGTCCTACAATGAGCAGTTCTTC.

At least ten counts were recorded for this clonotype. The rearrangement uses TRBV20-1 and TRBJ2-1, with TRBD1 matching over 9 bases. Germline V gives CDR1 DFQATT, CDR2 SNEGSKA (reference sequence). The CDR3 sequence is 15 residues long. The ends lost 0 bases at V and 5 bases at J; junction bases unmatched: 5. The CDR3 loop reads CSARDGGTGNNEQFF. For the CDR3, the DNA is TGCAGTGCTAGAGATGGAGGGACAGGGAACAATGAGCAGTTCTTC.

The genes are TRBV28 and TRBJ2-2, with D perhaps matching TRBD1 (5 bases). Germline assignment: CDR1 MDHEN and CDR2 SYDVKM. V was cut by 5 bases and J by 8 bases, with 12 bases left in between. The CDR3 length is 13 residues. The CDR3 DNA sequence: TGTGCCAGCAGTCTACCAGGGTTGGGGGAGCTGTTTTTT. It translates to CASSLPGLGELFF.

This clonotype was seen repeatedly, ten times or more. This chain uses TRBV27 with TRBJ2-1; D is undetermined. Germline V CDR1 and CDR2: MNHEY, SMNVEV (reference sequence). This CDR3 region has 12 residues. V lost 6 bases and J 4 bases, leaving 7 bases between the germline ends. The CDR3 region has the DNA TGTGCCAGCAGAGAAGGGTACAATGAGCAGTTCTTC. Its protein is CASREGYNEQFF.

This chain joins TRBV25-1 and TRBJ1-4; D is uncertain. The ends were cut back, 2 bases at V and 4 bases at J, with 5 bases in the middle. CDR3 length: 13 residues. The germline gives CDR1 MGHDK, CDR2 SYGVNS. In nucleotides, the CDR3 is TGTGCCAGCAGTGAACCCCTTAATGAAAAACTGTTTTTT. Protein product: CASSEPLNEKLFF.

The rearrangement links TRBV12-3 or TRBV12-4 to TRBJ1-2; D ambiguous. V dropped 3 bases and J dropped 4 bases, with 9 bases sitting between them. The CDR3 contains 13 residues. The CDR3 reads CASSLVNGYGYTF. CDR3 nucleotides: TGTGCCAGCAGTTTGGTGAATGGCTATGGCTACACCTTC.

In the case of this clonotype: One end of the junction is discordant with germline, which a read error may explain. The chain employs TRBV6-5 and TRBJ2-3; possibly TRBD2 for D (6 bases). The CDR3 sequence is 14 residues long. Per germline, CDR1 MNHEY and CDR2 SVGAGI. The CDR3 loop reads CASSRARRGDAQYF. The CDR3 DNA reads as TGTGCCAGCAGTCGAGCCCGGCGGGGAGATGCGCAGTATTTT.

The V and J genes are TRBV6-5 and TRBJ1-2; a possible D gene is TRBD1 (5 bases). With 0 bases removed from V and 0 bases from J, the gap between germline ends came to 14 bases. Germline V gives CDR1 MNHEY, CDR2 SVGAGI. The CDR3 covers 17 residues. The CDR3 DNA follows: TGTGCCAGCAGTTACTCGATCACGGGGACCGCTAACTATGGCTACACCTTC. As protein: CASSYSITGTANYGYTF.

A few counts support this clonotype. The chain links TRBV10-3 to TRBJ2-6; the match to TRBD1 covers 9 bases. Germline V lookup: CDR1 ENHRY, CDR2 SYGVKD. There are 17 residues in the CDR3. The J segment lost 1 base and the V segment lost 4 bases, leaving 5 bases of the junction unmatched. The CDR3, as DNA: TGTGCCATCAGTGGGGGACAGGGACCATCTGGGGCCAACGTCCTGACTTTC. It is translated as CAISGGQGPSGANVLTF.

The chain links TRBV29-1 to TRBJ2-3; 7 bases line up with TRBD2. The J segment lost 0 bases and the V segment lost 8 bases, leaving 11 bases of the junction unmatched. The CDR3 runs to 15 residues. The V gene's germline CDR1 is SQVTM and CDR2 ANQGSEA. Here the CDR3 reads CSTASGSTSTDTQYF. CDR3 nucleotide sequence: TGCAGCACGGCTAGCGGTTCAACTAGCACAGATACGCAGTATTTT.

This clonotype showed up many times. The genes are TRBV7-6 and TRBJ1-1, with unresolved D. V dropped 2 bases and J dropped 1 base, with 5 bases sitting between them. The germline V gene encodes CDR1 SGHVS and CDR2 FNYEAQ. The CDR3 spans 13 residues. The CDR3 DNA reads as TGTGCCAGCAGCTTAACGGAGAACACTGAAGCTTTCTTT. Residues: CASSLTENTEAFF.

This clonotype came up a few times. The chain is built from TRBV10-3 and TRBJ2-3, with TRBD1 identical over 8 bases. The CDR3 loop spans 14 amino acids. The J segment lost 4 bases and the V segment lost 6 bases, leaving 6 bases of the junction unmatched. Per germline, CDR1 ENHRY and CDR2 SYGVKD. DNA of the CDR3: TGTGCCATCAGCGGACAGGGATGGGCAGATACGCAGTATTTT. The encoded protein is CAISGQGWADTQYF.

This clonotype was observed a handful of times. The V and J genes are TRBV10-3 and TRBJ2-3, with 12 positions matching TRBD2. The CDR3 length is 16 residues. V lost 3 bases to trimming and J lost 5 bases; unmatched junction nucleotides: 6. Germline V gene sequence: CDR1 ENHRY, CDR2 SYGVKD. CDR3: CAISEALAGGQDTQYF. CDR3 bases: TGTGCCATCAGTGAAGCTCTAGCGGGGGGGCAAGATACGCAGTATTTT.

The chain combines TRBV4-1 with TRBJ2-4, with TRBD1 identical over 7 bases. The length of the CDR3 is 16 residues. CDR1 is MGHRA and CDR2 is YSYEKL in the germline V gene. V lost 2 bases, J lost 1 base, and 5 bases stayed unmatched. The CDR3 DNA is TGCGCCAGCAGCCAAATTGACAGGGCGGCCAAAAACATTCAGTACTTC. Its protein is CASSQIDRAAKNIQYF.

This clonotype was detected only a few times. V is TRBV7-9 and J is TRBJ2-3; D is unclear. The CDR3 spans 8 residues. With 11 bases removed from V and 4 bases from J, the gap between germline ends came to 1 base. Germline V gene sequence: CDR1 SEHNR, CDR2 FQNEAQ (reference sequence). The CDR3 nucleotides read TGTGCCTCAGATACGCAGTATTTT. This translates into CASDTQYF.

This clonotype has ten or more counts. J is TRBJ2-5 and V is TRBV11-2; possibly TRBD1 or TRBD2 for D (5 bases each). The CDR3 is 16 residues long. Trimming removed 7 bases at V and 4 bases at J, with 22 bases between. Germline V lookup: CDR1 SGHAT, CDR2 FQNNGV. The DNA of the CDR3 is TGTGCCAGCACCACCGGGCGTTTATCGGGGACAGAGACCCAGTACTTC. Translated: CASTTGRLSGTETQYF.

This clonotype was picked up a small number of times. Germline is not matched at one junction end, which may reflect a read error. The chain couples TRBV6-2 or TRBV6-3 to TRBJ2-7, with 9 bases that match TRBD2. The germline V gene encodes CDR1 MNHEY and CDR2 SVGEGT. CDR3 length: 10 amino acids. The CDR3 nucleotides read TGTGCCAGCGGAGCGACTAGCGGAATATTC. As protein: CASGATSGIF.

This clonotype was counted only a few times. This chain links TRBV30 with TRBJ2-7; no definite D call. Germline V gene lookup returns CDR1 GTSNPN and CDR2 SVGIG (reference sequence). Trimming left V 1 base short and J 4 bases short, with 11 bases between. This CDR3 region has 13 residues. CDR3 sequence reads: CAWSASVRYEQYF. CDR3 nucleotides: TGTGCCTGGAGTGCCTCGGTCCGGTACGAGCAGTACTTC.

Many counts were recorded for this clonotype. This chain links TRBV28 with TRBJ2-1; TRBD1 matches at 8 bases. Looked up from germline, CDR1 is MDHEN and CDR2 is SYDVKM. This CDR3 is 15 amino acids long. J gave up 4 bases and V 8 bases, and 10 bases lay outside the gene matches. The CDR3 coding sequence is TGTGCCAGCGGCCTTGGACAGGGACAATACAATGAGCAGTTCTTC. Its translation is CASGLGQGQYNEQFF.